Given below is one TCR beta chain in context. The data originate from a study of blood T cell repertoires in COVID-19. Study context: Material from acute and convalescent COVID-19 was sourced from the United States, Italy and Spain. In each case, the material was cDNA or gDNA derived from T cells, B-cell-depleted T cells, or PBMCs.

Researchers sorted participants into cohorts using their self-reported clinical history. The ends lost 5 bases at V and 0 bases at J; junction bases unmatched: 17. This CDR3 contains 19 residues. CDR1 and CDR2 from the germline V gene are SGHNT and YYREEE (reference sequence). Original processing notes: The assay estimated nucleated cells by amplifying reference gene primers. The method was immunoSEQ multiplex PCR; TCRdb's version includes in-frame clones alone and lacks a portion of them. V and J calls and clone size are as listed in that table; D and trimming were resolved from the DNA. Of about 220,000 clones detected, approximately 84% appear once; the ten largest clones hold approximately 16%.

The chain employs TRBV5-4 and TRBJ1-3, with TRBD1 identical over 7 bases. The material sequenced was PBMCs or T cells enriched from blood (not recorded which). The TCR comes from a man in his forties who had recovered from COVID-19. CDR3 amino acids: CASSQASNRGPTSGNTIYF. CDR3 in DNA: TGTGCCAGCAGTCAGGCTTCTAACAGGGGTCCCACCTCTGGAAACACCATATATTTT.